These T cell receptor beta chains were read from a single sample in a study of CD8+ T cells in alopecia areata. Repertoires were generated with immunoSEQ multiplex PCR, while TCRdb's copy carries only in-frame clones and drops some. The sample shows around 190,000 clones, about 56% of them seen only once. Sequencing used CD8+ T cells sorted from blood. All receptors come from a human donor in good health. Both conserved end residues are part of each CDR3.

V	CDR3
TRBV9	CASSVRDRSSYNEQFF
TRBV27	CASSREKGANIQYF
TRBV11-2	CASSLTGGEQYF
TRBV29-1	CTTPGNYGYTF
TRBV25-1	CASRLSSEQYF
TRBV29-1	CSVGGGEANYGYTF
TRBV5-4	CASIPDGTGAGELFF
TRBV4-1	CASSQEAVLNEQFF
TRBV4-1	CASSPNIGLKNIQYF
TRBV5-4	CASSLYPQGSYNEQFF
TRBV6-5	CASSYRINSPLHF
TRBV29-1	CSVDRDREQDTQYF
TRBV13	CASSQTGNEQFF
TRBV29-1	CSTNPGSEQFF
TRBV11-2	CASSHGRGAYEQYF
TRBV4-1	CASSQDGLGAVAVPPETQYF
TRBV2	CASSPTGGSYGYTF
TRBV9	CASTSHNTGELFF
TRBV30	CAHQGFNEQFF
TRBV4-1	CASSQMLTGSNGYTF
TRBV6-5	CASSYPSEETQYF
TRBV4-1	CASSQSDSNQPQHF
TRBV7-9	CASSLPGYQETQYF
TRBV2	CASSELSSFLNSPLHF
TRBV7-9	CASSSEGYGYTF
TRBV5-4	CASSLAGGPTDTQYF
TRBV4-1	CASSQDTDSPTYEQYF
TRBV14	CASSPASGGLSSYEQYF
TRBV4-1	CASSPWENGRVQETQYF
TRBV27	CASSLGGQGGTQYF
TRBV11-2	CASSVEYGQAQETQYF
TRBV7-6	CASSARLAGGTYEQYF
TRBV29-1	CSAVAGGTEQYF
TRBV27	CASSLVGNQPQHF
TRBV6-6	CASSPYSADTQYF
TRBV19	CASSNDRYYEQYF
TRBV29-1	CSVVAGRGQPQHF
TRBV7-2	CASSVPSGTNSPLHF
TRBV27	CASSLQGINSPLHF
TRBV5-6	CASSLLGQGVTEAFF
TRBV30	CAWSDPRASNEKLFF
TRBV5-1	CASSLTGHQPQHF
TRBV2	CASTLGQQEETQYF
TRBV25-1	CASSEYIPRQGDTEAFF